These T cell receptor beta chains were read from a single sample in a study of memory CD4+ T cells and cytomegalovirus serostatus. TCRdb's table, derived via immunoSEQ multiplex PCR, lists solely in-frame clones and lacks some. The sample includes about 57,000 clones, over 75% seen only once; the top ten take 0.75% to 0.9%. Sequencing was done on a sample of memory CD4+ T cells from blood. All receptors come from an adult in good health and CMV-seronegative. Each CDR3 is given with its conserved first and last residue. A D gene is named only where the DNA matches it firmly. Some rows have no size entry. The others give once, few or many, or a class for an expanded clone.

clone_size | d_call | j_call | v_call | cdr3_aa | cdr3_nt
- | TRBD1 | TRBJ1-6 | TRBV19 | CASREQGFPNSPLHF | TGTGCCAGTAGGGAACAGGGGTTTCCCAATTCACCCCTCCACTTT
few | - | TRBJ2-6 | TRBV6-1 | CASSERWLGLRSGANVLTF | TGTGCCAGCAGTGAAAGATGGCTGGGGCTGCGGTCTGGGGCCAACGTCCTGACTTTC
- | - | TRBJ1-1 | TRBV29-1 | CSVCPRGTEAFF | TGCAGCGTTTGTCCACGGGGCACTGAAGCTTTCTTT
- | - | TRBJ2-7 | TRBV15 | CATSDNRDSYEQYF | TGTGCCACCAGCGACAACAGGGACTCCTACGAGCAGTACTTC
- | - | TRBJ2-4 | TRBV11-1 | CASSPNPGPLVKNIQYF | TGTGCCAGCAGCCCTAACCCCGGGCCTTTAGTCAAAAACATTCAGTACTTC
few | TRBD2 | TRBJ2-7 | TRBV5-1 | CASSLASGKYEQYF | TGCGCCAGCAGCTTGGCTAGCGGGAAATACGAGCAGTACTTC
- | - | TRBJ2-5 | TRBV19 | CASSIGGSQETQYF | TGTGCCAGTAGTATAGGCGGCAGTCAAGAGACCCAGTACTTC
- | - | TRBJ1-1 | TRBV6-5 | CASSRTGNTEAFF | TGTGCCAGCAGTCGGACGGGGAACACTGAAGCTTTCTTT
- | - | TRBJ2-1 | TRBV20-1 | CSGDTNNEQFF | TGCAGTGGCGACACAAACAATGAGCAGTTCTTC
- | - | TRBJ1-3 | TRBV13 | CASSQQGSGNTIYF | TGTGCCAGCAGCCAACAAGGGTCTGGAAACACCATATATTTT
- | TRBD2 | TRBJ2-3 | TRBV2 | CASSPSGPTDTQYF | TGTGCCAGCAGCCCTAGCGGACCGACAGATACGCAGTATTTT
once | TRBD1 | TRBJ1-4 | TRBV5-1 | CASSSGQLNEKLFF | TGCGCCAGCAGTTCGGGACAGCTTAATGAAAAACTGTTTTTT
- | TRBD1 | TRBJ2-1 | TRBV6-5 | CASSYQLDRDNEQFF | TGTGCCAGCAGTTACCAACTGGACAGGGACAATGAGCAGTTCTTC
- | - | TRBJ1-1 | TRBV21-1 | CASSTRTGHTEAFF | TGTGCCAGCAGCACTCGGACAGGGCACACTGAAGCTTTCTTT
- | - | TRBJ1-2 | TRBV28 | CASSLIEGREGYTF | TGTGCCAGCAGTTTAATCGAGGGGCGCGAGGGTTACACCTTC
- | - | TRBJ2-5 | TRBV28 | CASSTEGTNIVGETQYF | TGTGCCAGCAGTACAGAGGGAACGAATATAGTCGGGGAGACCCAGTACTTC
few | - | TRBJ2-1 | TRBV7-2 | CASSGYNEQFF | TGTGCCAGCAGCGGCTACAATGAGCAGTTCTTC
once | - | TRBJ1-3 | TRBV28 | CASSFWGSGNTIYF | TGTGCCAGCAGTTTCTGGGGCTCTGGAAACACCATATATTTT
few | - | TRBJ2-3 | TRBV11-3 | CASSLGAGDTQYF | TGTGCCAGCAGCTTGGGGGCGGGGGATACGCAGTATTTT
- | - | TRBJ1-5 | TRBV19 | CASSIRQNQPQHF | TGTGCCAGTAGTATAAGGCAAAATCAGCCCCAGCATTTT
- | - | TRBJ1-4 | TRBV9 | CASRRMEGTNEKLFF | TGTGCCAGCAGGCGGATGGAGGGCACCAATGAAAAACTGTTTTTT
- | - | TRBJ1-1 | TRBV28 | CASSTDLGAFF | TGTGCCAGCAGTACGGACCTGGGAGCTTTCTTT
- | - | TRBJ1-2 | TRBV5-4 | CASNSGGYGYTF | TGTGCCAGCAACTCTGGGGGTTATGGCTACACCTTC
- | TRBD1 | TRBJ1-2 | TRBV2 | CASSQRQGGNYGYTF | TGTGCCAGCAGTCAAAGACAGGGGGGGAACTATGGCTACACCTTC
- | - | TRBJ2-1 | TRBV28 | CAAAGRVRSEFF | TGTGCAGCGGCGGGAAGGGTGAGGAGTGAGTTCTTC
once | - | TRBJ2-2 | TRBV7-6 | CASSLLQRVNTGELFF | TGTGCCAGCAGCTTACTCCAGCGGGTGAACACCGGGGAGCTGTTTTTT
- | - | TRBJ1-2 | TRBV30 | CAWSAGSRGRGYGYTF | TGTGCCTGGAGTGCAGGGTCCCGGGGGCGAGGGTATGGCTACACCTTC
- | TRBD1 | TRBJ2-6 | TRBV6-4 | CASSVAGTAQLSGANVLTF | TGTGCCAGCAGTGTAGCCGGGACAGCTCAACTCTCTGGGGCCAACGTCCTGACTTTC
- | - | TRBJ2-7 | TRBV6-1 | CASSEADPGDEQYF | TGTGCCAGCAGTGAAGCGGACCCGGGGGACGAGCAGTACTTC
- | - | TRBJ1-1 | TRBV5-4 | CASSLGLGRDTEAFF | TGTGCCAGCAGCTTGGGGTTGGGTCGGGACACTGAAGCTTTCTTT
- | TRBD2 | TRBJ2-5 | TRBV6-1 | CASSDLGGAPQYF | TGTGCCAGCAGTGACCTCGGGGGGGCCCCCCAGTACTTC
- | - | TRBJ1-4 | TRBV4-1 | CASRGTFGTNEKLFF | TGCGCCAGCAGGGGGACCTTTGGGACTAATGAAAAACTGTTTTTT
- | TRBD1 | TRBJ2-1 | TRBV6-1 | CASRGQGYNEQFF | TGTGCCAGCAGGGGACAGGGGTACAATGAGCAGTTCTTC
- | TRBD2 | TRBJ2-7 | TRBV7-6 | CASSLGKTSGRRDEQYF | TGTGCCAGCAGCTTAGGGAAAACTAGCGGGAGACGGGACGAGCAGTACTTC
- | TRBD2 | TRBJ2-7 | TRBV5-1 | CASSLAGGREQYF | TGCGCCAGCAGCTTGGCCGGGGGGAGAGAGCAGTACTTC
- | TRBD1 | TRBJ2-4 | TRBV2 | CASSEVAGGSLNIQYF | TGTGCCAGCAGTGAAGTGGCAGGGGGAAGTTTAAACATTCAGTACTTC
- | TRBD2 | TRBJ2-1 | TRBV5-1 | CASSSSGGSYNEQFF | TGCGCCAGCAGCTCTAGCGGGGGGTCCTACAATGAGCAGTTCTTC
- | TRBD2 | TRBJ2-5 | TRBV10-2 | CASSVPGGQETQYF | TGCGCCAGCAGTGTCCCGGGAGGGCAAGAGACCCAGTACTTC
- | - | TRBJ1-5 | TRBV6-6 | CASNDVGRVNQPQHF | TGTGCCAGCAACGACGTTGGAAGGGTCAATCAGCCCCAGCATTTT
few | - | TRBJ1-1 | TRBV7-2 | CASKSQTNTEAFF | TGTGCCAGCAAATCCCAAACAAACACTGAAGCTTTCTTT
- | TRBD2 | TRBJ2-5 | TRBV11-2 | CASSLDGRGYSAQYF | TGTGCCAGCAGCTTAGATGGGAGGGGTTATTCGGCCCAGTACTTC
few | - | TRBJ1-4 | TRBV5-1 | CASSLATNEKLFF | TGCGCCAGCAGCTTGGCAACTAATGAAAAACTGTTTTTT
- | - | TRBJ1-2 | TRBV7-2 | CASSPARTNYGYTF | TGTGCCAGCAGCCCAGCCAGAACTAACTATGGCTACACCTTC
few | - | TRBJ2-7 | TRBV28 | CAGGTGYEQYF | TGTGCCGGAGGTACGGGCTACGAGCAGTACTTC
- | TRBD1 | TRBJ2-4 | TRBV5-6 | CASSFLDRGLLAGIQYF | TGTGCCAGCAGCTTTCTGGACAGGGGCCTGCTGGCTGGCATTCAGTACTTC
- | - | TRBJ2-1 | TRBV5-1 | CASSLDLARNEQFF | TGCGCCAGCAGCTTGGATCTAGCTAGGAATGAGCAGTTCTTC
few | - | TRBJ2-1 | TRBV19 | CASGVRKEQFF | TGTGCCAGTGGGGTGCGAAAAGAGCAGTTCTTC
- | - | TRBJ1-4 | TRBV12-5 | CAIGSEKLFF | TGTGCTATAGGATCTGAAAAACTGTTTTTT